This entry features one TCR beta chain sequence. With 60 Vbeta and 13 Jbeta primers, the PCR was carried out. Assay: immunoSEQ multiplex PCR; the TCRdb copy retains only in-frame clones and omits some. Of 130,000 to 150,000 clones in the sample, around 82% were seen once. These data belong to a study of cytomegalovirus exposure and HLA in healthy donors. About the research overall: In terms of ancestry, the Caucasian-associated cluster contained around four fifths of the 398 genotyped donors.

Germline V gene sequence: CDR1 GTSNPN, CDR2 SVGIG (reference sequence). There are 13 residues in the CDR3. The V and J ends lost 1 base and 6 bases respectively, with 12 bases between them. The specimen was PBMCs. The sequence was obtained from a female donor in good health and CMV-seronegative. The rearrangement joins TRBV30 to TRBJ1-2, with D maybe TRBD1 (5 bases). CDR3 region: CAWSGQGSNGYTF. The CDR3 DNA reads as TGTGCCTGGAGTGGTCAGGGTTCAAATGGCTACACCTTC.